This T cell receptor (beta chain) was sequenced for a study of early T cells in non-severe SARS-CoV-2 infection (dated by TCRdb to the early 2020s). About the investigation overall: TCR sequencing used bulk RNA from unsorted whole blood, so alpha and beta chains could not be paired. The paper's findings and limits, for the study overall: Matching against VDJdb was skewed toward anti-spike CD8 responses, likely underestimated virus-specific expansions, and missed private and CD4 specificities.

Comments on this clonotype: This clone's antigen is unknown. Per-base quality was not reported, and no clone a single base away is much larger than it.

This was a case-control study nested in a cohort of healthcare workers in London, UK, who had nasopharyngeal swab PCR tests and blood samples taken every week. Between 23 and 31 March 2020, the week of the UK lockdown, healthcare workers were enrolled and then followed up weekly for as long as 16 weeks. Library preparation used 5' RACE. TCRdb shows the sequencer as NextSeq 500. The TCR library protocol attached unique molecular identifiers to individual cDNA molecules to correct for sequencing error and PCR bias. TCR alpha and beta chains were both sequenced, and the abundances of alpha and beta sequences in each sample were closely correlated with each other. In the paper's pipeline: Decombinator V4 was used to annotate the V gene, J gene and CDR3 of the TCR sequences. TCRs were defined as expanded if a significant change between any two time points was detected under a Poisson model with p below 0.0001. TCR abundances were normalised to the total number of TCRs sequenced in each sample and reported as counts per million. TRAV1-2 paired with TRAJ12, TRAJ20 or TRAJ33 defined MAIT TCRs, while TRAV10 paired with TRAJ18 defined iNKT TCRs. A search of VDJdb, accessed on 1 November 2021, was run for TCRs annotated to CMV, EBV and SARS-CoV-2, with TCRs annotated for multiple antigens excluded. TCRdb itself trimmed the public reads at Q25 with fastp, ran MiXCR and retained productive beta chains. CDR3 protein duplicates are merged, each entry listing the most common genes and DNA. TCRdb's processing, not the study's, gives the V and J calls here. The sample table records 75,000 to 80,000 distinct CDR3 sequences; 8.5% to 10% of these occur just once. Clones ranked in the top ten supply 4.8% of the sample.

Including the terminal cysteine and phenylalanine, the CDR3 comprises 14 residues. The kept DNA is CDR3 alone, 42 bases in frame from the first base. Reading the germline V gene gives CDR1 SGDLS and CDR2 YYNGEE. Clipping removes 4 bases from V and 4 bases from J, with 8 as the unmatched junction base count. This sequence uses TRBV9 and TRBJ2-7, with 7 bases aligning to TRBD2. The receptor's source is an adult who was a healthcare worker with PCR-confirmed SARS-CoV-2 infection or an uninfected control (not recorded which). Sequenced sample: whole blood. This receptor has the CDR3 CASSLRPGGYEQYF. The DNA reads as follows: TGTGCCAGCAGCCTTCGTCCGGGAGGATACGAGCAGTACTTC.